A selection of T cell receptor beta chains follows, all from one sample in a study of T cell repertoires in cytomegalovirus infection. Antigens for these TCRs are unknown. MiXCR, applied by TCRdb to the reads, yields one record per CDR3 protein. The repertoire includes approximately 990,000 distinct CDR3 sequences, 30% to 40% of them detected once, and under 15% sits in the top ten. This specimen was cultured CD8+ T cells from PBMCs, taken from culture after CMV antigen stimulation. These receptors were obtained from a human donor in good health (CMV status not recorded). Some clones in this sample may be carry-over from other donors' samples. CDR3s include the opening cysteine and the closing phenylalanine or tryptophan. The size of a clone is reported for some rows only, either as once, few or many, or as a class for expanded clones.

clone_size,v_call,j_call,cdr3_aa
-,TRBV20-1,TRBJ1-2,CSANRVDYGYTF
-,TRBV20-1,TRBJ2-3,CSARAFRLAGAATDTQYF
few,TRBV19,TRBJ1-1,CASSISRNTEAFF
-,TRBV2,TRBJ2-5,CASTLFREEETQYF
many,TRBV7-6,TRBJ2-3,CASSLWAGTDTQYF
-,TRBV6-5,TRBJ2-5,CASRRRGQETQYF
few,TRBV6-5,TRBJ2-3,CASSPNPSTDTQYF
few,TRBV19,TRBJ2-3,CASSWTSGADTQYF
few,TRBV12-3/TRBV12-4,TRBJ2-2,CASHPARTEEGELFF
-,TRBV6-6,TRBJ2-1,CASSYSNLRDREGLANEQFF
-,TRBV19,TRBJ2-3,CASSPTHWGAPDTQYF
-,TRBV5-1,TRBJ2-1,CASSHLRGGQSEHNEQFF
-,TRBV6-1,TRBJ2-5,CASSEAPGTQYF
once,TRBV27,TRBJ1-5,CASSLQGTGQPQHF
few,TRBV7-6,TRBJ2-3,CASSLESGTGGLDTQYF
-,TRBV6-5,TRBJ2-3,CASSYFFLGVGSGTLVADTQYF
few,TRBV24-1,TRBJ2-1,CATSDWVQGVYNEQFF
-,TRBV9,TRBJ2-1,CASSVGQVSSYNEQFF
-,TRBV12-3/TRBV12-4,TRBJ1-1,CASSLAGWANTEAFF
few,TRBV7-6,TRBJ1-1,CASSPPDRGTEAFF
-,TRBV5-6,TRBJ2-1,CASSPGTSNYNEQFF
many,TRBV7-6,TRBJ2-7,CASSLKTGPSGEQYF
once,TRBV27,TRBJ1-1,CASSRGAWNTEAFF
-,TRBV6-6,TRBJ2-4,CASTGGNIQYF
many,TRBV7-9,TRBJ2-4,CASSSGQGAAKNIQYF
few,TRBV3-1,TRBJ1-1,CASSQDVGGQPGTEAFF
few,TRBV6-6,TRBJ2-2,CASSETLQGADTGELFF
-,TRBV15,TRBJ1-2,CATSRARGTVIPGYTF
-,TRBV11-3,TRBJ2-1,CASSQRGDNSYNEQFF
-,TRBV20-1,TRBJ2-7,CSASRGAVEQYF
many,TRBV7-6,TRBJ2-2,CASSLGKNTGELFF
-,TRBV19,TRBJ1-2,CATSAQPPFYTF
few,TRBV4-1,TRBJ1-2,CASSQVQGDIIYGYTF
-,TRBV6-8,TRBJ2-4,CASSPQMVNIQYF
-,TRBV6-2/TRBV6-3,TRBJ1-5,CASTAQGWNQPQHF
-,TRBV24-1,TRBJ2-5,CATSDPFEAGPETQYF
-,TRBV7-3,TRBJ2-7,CASSPPVSYEQYF
-,TRBV6-5,TRBJ2-3,CASSYYRSSTDTQYF
-,TRBV19,TRBJ2-1,CASSSAGGVNEQFF
-,TRBV19,TRBJ1-6,CASSISQSPLHF
-,TRBV12-3/TRBV12-4,TRBJ1-4,CASSRWDQQNEKLFF
-,TRBV6-2/TRBV6-3,TRBJ1-5,CASSTTGRSNQPQHF
few,TRBV15,TRBJ2-7,CATSSTTGVYEQYF
once,TRBV5-4,TRBJ2-3,CASSQDGGVTDTQYF
-,TRBV7-9,TRBJ2-3,CASNSAGTTMRDTQYF
many,TRBV6-2/TRBV6-3,TRBJ1-5,CASSYLFQGGLNQPQHF
many,TRBV13,TRBJ1-6,CASSLETSPLHF
few,TRBV7-9,TRBJ1-5,CASSLFESGSSNQPQHF
-,TRBV24-1,TRBJ2-3,CATSRRGNTDTQYF
-,TRBV6-2/TRBV6-3,TRBJ2-6,CASSSGQLRSSGANVLTF
-,TRBV27,TRBJ1-2,CASSSIDRRFNYGYTF